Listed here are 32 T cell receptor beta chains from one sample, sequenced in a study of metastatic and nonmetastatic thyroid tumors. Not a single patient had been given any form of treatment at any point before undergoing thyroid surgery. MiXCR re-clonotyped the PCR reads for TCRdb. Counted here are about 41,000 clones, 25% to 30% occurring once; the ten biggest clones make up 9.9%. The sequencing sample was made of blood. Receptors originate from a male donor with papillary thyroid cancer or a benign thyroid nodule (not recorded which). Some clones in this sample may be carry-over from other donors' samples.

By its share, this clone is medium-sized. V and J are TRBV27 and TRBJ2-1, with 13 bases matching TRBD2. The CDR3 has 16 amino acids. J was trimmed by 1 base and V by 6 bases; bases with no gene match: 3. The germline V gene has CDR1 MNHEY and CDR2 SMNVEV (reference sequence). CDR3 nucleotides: TGTGCCAGCAGCGGACTAGCGGGAGCATCCTACAATGAGCAGTTCTTC. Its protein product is CASSGLAGASYNEQFF.

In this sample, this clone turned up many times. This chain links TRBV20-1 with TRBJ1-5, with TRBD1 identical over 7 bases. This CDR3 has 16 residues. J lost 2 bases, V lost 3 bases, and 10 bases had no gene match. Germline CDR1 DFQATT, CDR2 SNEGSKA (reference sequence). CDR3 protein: CSARPDREAGNQPQHF. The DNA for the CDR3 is TGCAGTGCTAGGCCCGACAGGGAGGCGGGCAATCAGCCCCAGCATTTT.

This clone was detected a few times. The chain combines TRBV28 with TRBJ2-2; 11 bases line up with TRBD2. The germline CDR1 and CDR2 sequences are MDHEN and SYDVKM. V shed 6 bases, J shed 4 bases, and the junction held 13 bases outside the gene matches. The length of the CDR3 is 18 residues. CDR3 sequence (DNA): TGTGCCAGCAGGATAACTAGCGGGAGAAAATTAGGCACCGGGGAGCTGTTTTTT. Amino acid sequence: CASRITSGRKLGTGELFF.

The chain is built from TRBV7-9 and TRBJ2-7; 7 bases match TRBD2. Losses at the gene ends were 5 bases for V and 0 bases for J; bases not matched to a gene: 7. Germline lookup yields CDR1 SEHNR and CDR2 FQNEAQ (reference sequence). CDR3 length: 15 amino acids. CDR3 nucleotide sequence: TGTGCCAGCAGCCTCCTCAGCGGGGACTCCTACGAGCAGTACTTC. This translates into CASSLLSGDSYEQYF.

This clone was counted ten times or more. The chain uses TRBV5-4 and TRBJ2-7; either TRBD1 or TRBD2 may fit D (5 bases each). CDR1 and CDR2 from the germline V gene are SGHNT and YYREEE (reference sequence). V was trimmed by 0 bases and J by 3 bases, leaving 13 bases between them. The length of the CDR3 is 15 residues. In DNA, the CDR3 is TGTGCCAGCAGCTTGGACGGGACGGCCTTCTACGAGCAGTACTTC. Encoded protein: CASSLDGTAFYEQYF.

This chain's CDR3 is CASSQDPSRGDGYTF. DNA for the CDR3: TGCGCCAGCAGCCAAGATCCGAGCAGGGGCGATGGCTACACCTTC. The V call is TRBV4-3, the J call TRBJ1-2; the D gene is possibly TRBD1 (6 bases). The V gene lost 0 bases and the J gene lost 6 bases, with 14 bases spanning the gap. The CDR3 sequence is 15 residues long. CDR1 is LGHNA and CDR2 is YSLEER in the germline V gene.

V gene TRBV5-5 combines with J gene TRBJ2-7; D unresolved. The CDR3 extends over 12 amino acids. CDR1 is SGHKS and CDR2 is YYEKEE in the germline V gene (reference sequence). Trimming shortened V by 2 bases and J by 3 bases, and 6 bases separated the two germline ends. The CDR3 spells CASSFQGYEQYF. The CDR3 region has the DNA TGTGCCAGCAGCTTTCAAGGCTACGAGCAGTACTTC.

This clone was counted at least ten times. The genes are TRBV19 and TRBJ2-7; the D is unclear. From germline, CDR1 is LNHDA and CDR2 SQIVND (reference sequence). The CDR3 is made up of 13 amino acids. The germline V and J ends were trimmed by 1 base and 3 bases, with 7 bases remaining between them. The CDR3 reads CASSIGQRYEQYF. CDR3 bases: TGTGCCAGTAGTATAGGACAACGCTACGAGCAGTACTTC. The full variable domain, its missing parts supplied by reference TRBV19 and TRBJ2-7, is DGGITQSPKYLFRKEGQNVTLSCEQNLNHDAMYWYRQDPGQGLRLIYYSQIVNDFQKGDIAEGYSVSREKKESFPLTVTSAQKNPTAFYLCASSIGQRYEQYFGPGTRLTVT.

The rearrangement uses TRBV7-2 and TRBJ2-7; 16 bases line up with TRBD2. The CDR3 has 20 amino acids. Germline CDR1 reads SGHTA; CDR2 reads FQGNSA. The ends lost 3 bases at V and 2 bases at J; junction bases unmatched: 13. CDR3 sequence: CASSFMHGTSGRETTYEQYF. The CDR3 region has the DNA TGTGCCAGCAGCTTCATGCACGGGACTAGCGGGAGGGAAACCACCTACGAGCAGTACTTC.

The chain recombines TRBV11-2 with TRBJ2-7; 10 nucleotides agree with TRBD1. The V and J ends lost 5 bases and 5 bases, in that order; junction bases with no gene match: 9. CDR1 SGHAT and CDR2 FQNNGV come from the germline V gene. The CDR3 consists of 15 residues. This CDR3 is CASSTGTGEINEQYF. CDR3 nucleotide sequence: TGTGCCAGCAGCACCGGGACAGGGGAAATTAACGAGCAGTACTTC.

CDR3 region: CASSDWRNSYEQYF. The CDR3 nucleotides are TGTGCCAGCAGTGATTGGAGGAACTCCTACGAGCAGTACTTC. The rearrangement links TRBV6-1 to TRBJ2-7; D is perhaps TRBD2 (5 bases). Germline V gene lookup returns CDR1 MNHNS and CDR2 SASEGT. This CDR3 comprises 14 residues. V dropped 3 bases and J dropped 0 bases, with 9 bases sitting between them.

The CDR3 loop reads CASKIGVLHNEQFF. As DNA, the CDR3 is TGTGCCAGCAAGATAGGGGTCCTCCACAATGAGCAGTTCTTC. The rearrangement links TRBV27 to TRBJ2-1, with a tentative D call TRBD1 (5 bases). The germline V and J ends were trimmed by 7 bases and 5 bases, with 15 bases remaining between them. CDR3 length equals 14 residues. Germline V gene data show CDR1 as MNHEY and CDR2 as SMNVEV (reference sequence).

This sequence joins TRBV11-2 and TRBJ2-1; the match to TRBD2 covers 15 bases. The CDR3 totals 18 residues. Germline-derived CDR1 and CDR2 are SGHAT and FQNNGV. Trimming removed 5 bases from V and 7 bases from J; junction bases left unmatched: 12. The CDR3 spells CASSQFKAGTSGRNEQFF. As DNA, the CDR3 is TGTGCCAGCAGCCAATTTAAGGCCGGGACTAGCGGGAGGAATGAGCAGTTCTTC.

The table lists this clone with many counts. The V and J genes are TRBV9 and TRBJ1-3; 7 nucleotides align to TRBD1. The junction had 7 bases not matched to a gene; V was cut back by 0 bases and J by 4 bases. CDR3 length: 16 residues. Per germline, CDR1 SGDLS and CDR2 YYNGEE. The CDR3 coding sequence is TGTGCCAGCAGCGTAGGACAGGGAGTATACGGAAACACCATATATTTT. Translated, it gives CASSVGQGVYGNTIYF. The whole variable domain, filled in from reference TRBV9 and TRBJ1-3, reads DSGVTQTPKHLITATGQRVTLRCSPRSGDLSVYWYQQSLDQGLQFLIQYYNGEERAKGNILERFSAQQFPDLHSELNLSSLELGDSALYFCASSVGQGVYGNTIYFGEGSWLTVV.

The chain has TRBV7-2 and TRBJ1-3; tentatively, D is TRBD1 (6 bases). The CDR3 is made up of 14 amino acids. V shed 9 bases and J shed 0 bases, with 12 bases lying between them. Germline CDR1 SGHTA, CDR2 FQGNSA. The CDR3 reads CASGQPSSGNTIYF. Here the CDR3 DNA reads TGTGCCAGTGGACAGCCGAGCTCTGGAAACACCATATATTTT.

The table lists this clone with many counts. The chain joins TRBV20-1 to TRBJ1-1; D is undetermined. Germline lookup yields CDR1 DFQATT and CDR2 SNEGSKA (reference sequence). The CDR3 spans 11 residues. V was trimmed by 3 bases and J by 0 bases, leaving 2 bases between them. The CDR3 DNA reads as TGCAGTGCTAGGGTGAACACTGAAGCTTTCTTT. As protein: CSARVNTEAFF.

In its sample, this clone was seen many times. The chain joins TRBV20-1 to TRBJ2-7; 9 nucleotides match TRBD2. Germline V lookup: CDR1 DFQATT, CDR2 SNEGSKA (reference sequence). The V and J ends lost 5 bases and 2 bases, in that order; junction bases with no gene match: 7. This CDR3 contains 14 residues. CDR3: CSALIIAGAYEQYF. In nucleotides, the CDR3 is TGCAGTGCTTTGATTATAGCGGGAGCCTACGAGCAGTACTTC.

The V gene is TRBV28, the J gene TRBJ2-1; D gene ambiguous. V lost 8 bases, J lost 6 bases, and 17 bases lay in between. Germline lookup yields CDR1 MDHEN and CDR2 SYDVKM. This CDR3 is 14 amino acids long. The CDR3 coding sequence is TGTGCCAGCGGATCACCACTGTGGGTCAATGAGCAGTTCTTC. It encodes CASGSPLWVNEQFF. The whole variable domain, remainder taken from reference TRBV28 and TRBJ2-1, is DVKVTQSSRYLVKRTGEKVFLECVQDMDHENMFWYRQDPGLGLRLIYFSYDVKMKEKGDIPEGYSVSREKKERFSLILESASTNQTSMYLCASGSPLWVNEQFFGPGTRLTVL.

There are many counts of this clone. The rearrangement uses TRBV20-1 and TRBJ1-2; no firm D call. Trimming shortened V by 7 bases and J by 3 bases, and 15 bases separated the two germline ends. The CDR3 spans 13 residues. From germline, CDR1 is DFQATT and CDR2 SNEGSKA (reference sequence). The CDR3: CSVTPRADYGYTF. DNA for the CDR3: TGCAGTGTGACCCCTAGGGCGGACTATGGCTACACCTTC.

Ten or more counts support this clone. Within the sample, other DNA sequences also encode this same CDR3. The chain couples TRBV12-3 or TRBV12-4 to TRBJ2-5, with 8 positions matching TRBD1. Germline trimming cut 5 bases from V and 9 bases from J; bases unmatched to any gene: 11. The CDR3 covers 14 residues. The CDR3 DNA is TGTGCCAGCAGTAAGACAGGGGTCGGGGGTTCCCAGTACTTC. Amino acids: CASSKTGVGGSQYF.

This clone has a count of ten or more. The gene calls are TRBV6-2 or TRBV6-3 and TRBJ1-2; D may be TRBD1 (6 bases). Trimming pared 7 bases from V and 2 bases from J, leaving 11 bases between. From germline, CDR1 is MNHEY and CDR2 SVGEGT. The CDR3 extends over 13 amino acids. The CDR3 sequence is CASTHRANYGYTF. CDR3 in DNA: TGTGCCAGCACTCACAGGGCGAACTATGGCTACACCTTC.

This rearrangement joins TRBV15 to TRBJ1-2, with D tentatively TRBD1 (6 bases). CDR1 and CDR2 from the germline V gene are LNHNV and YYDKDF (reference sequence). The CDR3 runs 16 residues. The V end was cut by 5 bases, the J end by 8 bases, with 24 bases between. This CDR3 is CATSQGRGTGPVGYTF. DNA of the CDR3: TGTGCCACCAGCCAGGGACGGGGAACAGGGCCCGTGGGCTACACCTTC.

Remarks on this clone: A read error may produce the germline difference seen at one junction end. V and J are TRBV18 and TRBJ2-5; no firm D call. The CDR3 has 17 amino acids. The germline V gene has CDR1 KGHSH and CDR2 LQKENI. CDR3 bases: TGTACCAGCTCATCTTTCCCTGGACGGCTATCCCAAGAGAGCCAGTACTTC. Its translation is CTSSSFPGRLSQESQYF.

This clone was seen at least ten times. The CDR3 region is CAFGLAALSSTDTQYF. The DNA of the CDR3 is TGTGCCTTCGGACTAGCGGCTCTATCTAGCACAGATACGCAGTATTTT. The chain is built from TRBV11-1 and TRBJ2-3, with 10 nucleotides matching TRBD2. Germline V gene data show CDR1 as SGHAT and CDR2 as FQDESV (reference sequence). The CDR3 spans 16 residues. After removal of 11 bases from V and 0 bases from J, the junction contained 11 bases not matched to a gene.

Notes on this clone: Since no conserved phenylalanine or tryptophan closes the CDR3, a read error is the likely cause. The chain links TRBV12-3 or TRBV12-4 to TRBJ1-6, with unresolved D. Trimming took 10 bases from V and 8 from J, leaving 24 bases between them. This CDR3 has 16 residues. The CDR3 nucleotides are TGTGCCACGAGTTTTCTATGGGGAGTTCATCATTCACCCCTCCACATT. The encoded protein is CATSFLWGVHHSPLHI.

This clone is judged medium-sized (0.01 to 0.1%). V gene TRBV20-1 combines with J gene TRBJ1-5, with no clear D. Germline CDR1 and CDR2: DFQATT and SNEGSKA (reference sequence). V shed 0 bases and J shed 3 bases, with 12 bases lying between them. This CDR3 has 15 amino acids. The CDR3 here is CSARDTGRLNQPQHF. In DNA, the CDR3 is TGCAGTGCTAGAGACACCGGACGACTCAATCAGCCCCAGCATTTT.

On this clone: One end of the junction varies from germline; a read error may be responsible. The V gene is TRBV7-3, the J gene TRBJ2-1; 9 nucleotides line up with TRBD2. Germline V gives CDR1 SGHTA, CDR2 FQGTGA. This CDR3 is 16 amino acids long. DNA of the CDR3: TGTGCCAGCAGCTTAACTAGCGGGAGAACCTACAATGAGCAGCTCTTC. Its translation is CASSLTSGRTYNEQLF.

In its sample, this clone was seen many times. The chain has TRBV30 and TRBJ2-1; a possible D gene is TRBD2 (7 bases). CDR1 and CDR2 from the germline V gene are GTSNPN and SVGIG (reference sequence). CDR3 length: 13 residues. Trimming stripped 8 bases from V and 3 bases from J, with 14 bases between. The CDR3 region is CARGAGDYNEQFF. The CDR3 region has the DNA TGTGCCCGGGGGGCGGGGGACTACAATGAGCAGTTCTTC.

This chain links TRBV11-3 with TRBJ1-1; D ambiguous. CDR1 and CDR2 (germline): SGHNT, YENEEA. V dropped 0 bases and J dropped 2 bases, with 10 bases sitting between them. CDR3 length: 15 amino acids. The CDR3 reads CASSLDFQLNTEAFF. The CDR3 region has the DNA TGTGCCAGCAGCTTAGACTTCCAGCTTAACACTGAAGCTTTCTTT.

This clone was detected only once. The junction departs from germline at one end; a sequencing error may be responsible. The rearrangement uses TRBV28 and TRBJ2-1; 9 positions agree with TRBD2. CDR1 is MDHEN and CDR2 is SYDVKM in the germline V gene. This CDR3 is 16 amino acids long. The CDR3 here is CDSRKFSSGAYNVQFF. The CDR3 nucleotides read TGTGACAGCAGGAAATTTTCTAGCGGGGCTTACAATGTGCAGTTCTTC.

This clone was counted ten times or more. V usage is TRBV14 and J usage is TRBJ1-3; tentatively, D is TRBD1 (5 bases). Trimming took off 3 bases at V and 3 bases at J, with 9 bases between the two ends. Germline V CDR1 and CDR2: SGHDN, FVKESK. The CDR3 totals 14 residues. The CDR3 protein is CASSHRGVGNTIYF. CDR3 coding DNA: TGTGCCAGCAGCCACCGGGGGGTTGGAAACACCATATATTTT.

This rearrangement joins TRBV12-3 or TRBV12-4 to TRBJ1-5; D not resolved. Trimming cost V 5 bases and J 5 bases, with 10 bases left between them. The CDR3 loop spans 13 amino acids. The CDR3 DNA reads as TGTGCCAGCAGTCATACGTGCGATCAGCCCCAGCATTTT. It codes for CASSHTCDQPQHF.